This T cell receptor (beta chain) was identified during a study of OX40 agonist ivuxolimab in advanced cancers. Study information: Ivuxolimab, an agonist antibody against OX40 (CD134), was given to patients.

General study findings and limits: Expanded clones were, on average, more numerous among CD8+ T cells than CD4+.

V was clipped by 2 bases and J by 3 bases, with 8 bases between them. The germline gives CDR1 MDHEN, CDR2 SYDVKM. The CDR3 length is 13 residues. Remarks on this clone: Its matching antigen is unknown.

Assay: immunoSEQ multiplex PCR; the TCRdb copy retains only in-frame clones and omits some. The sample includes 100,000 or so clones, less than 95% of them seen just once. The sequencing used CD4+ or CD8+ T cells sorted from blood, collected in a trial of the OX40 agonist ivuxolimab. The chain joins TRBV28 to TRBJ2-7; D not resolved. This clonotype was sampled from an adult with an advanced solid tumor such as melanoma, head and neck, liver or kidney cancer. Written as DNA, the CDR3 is TGTGCCAGCAGTTTAAGAGGAGTCTACGAGCAGTACTTC. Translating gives CASSLRGVYEQYF. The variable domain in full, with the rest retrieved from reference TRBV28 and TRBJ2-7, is DVKVTQSSRYLVKRTGEKVFLECVQDMDHENMFWYRQDPGLGLRLIYFSYDVKMKEKGDIPEGYSVSREKKERFSLILESASTNQTSMYLCASSLRGVYEQYFGPGTRLTVT.